Only one count was recorded for the clone carrying this TCR beta chain. Its antigen is not known. This sample was included in a study of T cell repertoires in cytomegalovirus infection. Study overall: The authors relied on CMV epitopes, both recently identified HLA-C-restricted and well-studied HLA-B-restricted. Indicated by public TCR beta signatures were CMV infection and matching HLA type.

The germline V gene encodes CDR1 SNHLY and CDR2 FYNNEI. Unmatched junction bases numbered 14, after V lost 10 bases and J lost 3 bases. The CDR3 covers 15 residues. Overall study results and limits: Dominant in the ex vivo response were TCR beta clonotypes restricted by HLA-C and specific for CMV.

MiXCR, run by TCRdb on the reads, gives a single entry per CDR3 protein. The sample has about half a million distinct CDR3 sequences; roughly a third are singletons. The specimen comprised cultured PBMCs, sampled from culture after CMV antigen stimulation. This clonotype originated in a human donor in good health (CMV status not recorded). Some clones in this sample may be carry-over from other donors' samples. The chain carries TRBV2 and TRBJ2-5, with 7 bases aligning to TRBD2. The CDR3 DNA is TGTGCCAAAACAGCGTGGGAGCGGGAAAAAGAGACCCAGTACTTC. It is translated as CAKTAWEREKETQYF.